This TCR beta chain was sequenced in a study of T cells in Graves' hyperthyroidism and ophthalmopathy. On the study more broadly: Before treatment of any kind, peripheral blood was taken at initial diagnosis. Broader study findings: The model's output predicted ophthalmopathy at a median of about 6.5 months prior to onset.

This clonotype occurred a few times. The antigen is undetermined. Regions amplified from RNA transcripts were the TCR beta CDR3 regions. Carried out on the TCR CDR3, a first-round RT-PCR used the HTBI primer set. TCRdb ran MiXCR on the multiplex PCR reads and lists one entry per CDR3 protein. Among a few hundred thousand distinct CDR3 sequences listed, about 18% were seen once. Germline CDR1 is SEHNR and CDR2 is FQNEAQ (reference sequence). V shed 2 bases and J shed 2 bases, with 7 bases lying between them. There are 14 residues in the CDR3. J is TRBJ2-1 and V is TRBV7-9, with a possible D match to TRBD1 (5 bases). The sequenced sample consisted of blood. The receptor comes from a woman between 55 and 75 years old with Graves' ophthalmopathy. This CDR3 reads CASSLQGTYNEQFF. The CDR3 DNA follows: TGTGCCAGCAGCTTACAGGGTACCTACAATGAGCAGTTCTTC.